This T cell receptor (beta chain) was captured by sequencing in a study of T cells after yellow fever vaccination. In this sample, this clonotype turned up many times. Its cognate antigen is unknown. The CDR3 spans 15 residues. Germline CDR1 MRHNA, CDR2 SNTAGT. The J segment lost 2 bases and the V segment lost 2 bases, leaving 4 bases of the junction unmatched. General study points: Overlap between CD4 and CD8 compartments was detected for a small share of clonotypes.

The study made its TCR cDNA through 5'RACE template switching. That step introduced a universal primer site along with UMIs. MiXCR, run by TCRdb on the 5' RACE reads, gives a single entry per CDR3 protein. The sample lists roughly 300,000 distinct CDR3 sequences, approximately 8% seen once, with 17% in the top ten. This TCR came from a man between 18 and 29 years old who received the YFV17D yellow fever vaccine. This sequence joins TRBV6-4 and TRBJ2-3, with 7 bases that match TRBD2. This specimen was PBMCs, taken roughly 45 days after the first yellow fever vaccination. The CDR3, as DNA: TGTGCCAGCAGTGACGGGGGGGGGACCACAGATACGCAGTATTTT. This translates into CASSDGGGTTDTQYF.